This T cell receptor beta chain appears in the sequencing data of a study of cytomegalovirus exposure and HLA in healthy donors. Regarding the study as a whole: In a later analysis, V- and J-gene trimming of beta chains associated with a DCLRE1C missense variant, replicated independently. TCR beta chains associated with HLA were, in a later analysis, more clonally expanded than equally common others.

With 60 Vbeta and 13 Jbeta primers, the PCR was carried out. TCRdb keeps only in-frame clones here, not all; method: immunoSEQ multiplex PCR. The top ten hold 1.5% to 2% of the sample, which has roughly 200,000 clones, around 80% seen once. About this clone: What it recognizes is unknown.

The J segment lost 1 base and the V segment lost 0 bases, leaving 1 base of the junction unmatched. Looked up from germline, CDR1 is MNHEY and CDR2 is SVGAGI. This CDR3 region has 15 residues. The V call is TRBV6-5, the J call TRBJ2-7, with 9 bases fitting TRBD1. Sequencing input: PBMCs. The receptor was derived from a man between 25 and 39 years old in good health and CMV-seronegative. CDR3 in amino acids: CASSYSGTGSYEQYF. In nucleotides, the CDR3 is TGTGCCAGCAGTTACTCTGGGACAGGGTCCTACGAGCAGTACTTC.